This TCR beta chain was captured in a study of T cells in Graves' hyperthyroidism and ophthalmopathy. Whole-study context: Before treatment of any kind, peripheral blood was taken at initial diagnosis.

The CDR3 is made up of 12 amino acids. Trimming removed 4 bases at V and 2 bases at J, with 9 bases between. Germline V gene lookup returns CDR1 SQVTM and CDR2 ANQGSEA. Based on clinical symptoms, serum thyroxine and TRAb, thyroid ultrasound and orbital computed tomography, diagnoses were reached. PBMCs came from less than 11 ml fresh peripheral blood. Using RNA transcripts as the source, TCR beta CDR3 regions were amplified. Using the HTBI primer set, a first-round RT-PCR was run on the TCR CDR3. TCRdb redid the calling of the multiplex PCR reads with MiXCR, one entry per CDR3 protein. The sample records 500,000 to 600,000 distinct CDR3 sequences, about 20% being singletons. This clonotype was seen a handful of times.

Sequences were obtained from blood. This clonotype originated in a man aged 40-50 years with Graves' ophthalmopathy. The chain recombines TRBV29-1 with TRBJ2-7; D unclear. CDR3 region: CSVVAPPYEQYF. CDR3 coding DNA: TGCAGCGTTGTAGCTCCGCCCTACGAGCAGTACTTC.